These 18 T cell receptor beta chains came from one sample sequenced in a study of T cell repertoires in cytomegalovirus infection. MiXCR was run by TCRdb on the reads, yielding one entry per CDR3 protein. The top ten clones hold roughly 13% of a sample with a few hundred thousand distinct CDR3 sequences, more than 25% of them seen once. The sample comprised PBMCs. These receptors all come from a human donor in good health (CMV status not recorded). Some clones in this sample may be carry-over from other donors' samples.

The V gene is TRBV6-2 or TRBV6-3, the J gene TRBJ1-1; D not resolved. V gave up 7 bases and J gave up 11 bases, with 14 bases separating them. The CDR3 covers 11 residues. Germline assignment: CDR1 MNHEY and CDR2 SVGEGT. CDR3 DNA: TGTGCCAGCATATATGGAGGGAGTGCTTTCTTT. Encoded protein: CASIYGGSAFF.

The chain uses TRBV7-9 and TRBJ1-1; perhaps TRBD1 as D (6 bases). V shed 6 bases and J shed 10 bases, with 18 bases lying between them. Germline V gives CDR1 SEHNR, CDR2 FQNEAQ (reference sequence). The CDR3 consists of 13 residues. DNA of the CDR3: TGTGCCAGCAGTTCAAACAGGGATACGCGAGCTTTCTTT. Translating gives CASSSNRDTRAFF. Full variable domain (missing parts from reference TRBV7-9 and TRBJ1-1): DTGVSQNPRHKITKRGQNVTFRCDPISEHNRLYWYRQTLGQGPEFLTYFQNEAQLEKSRLLSDRFSAERPKGSFSTLEIQRTEQGDSAMYLCASSSNRDTRAFFGQGTRLTVV.

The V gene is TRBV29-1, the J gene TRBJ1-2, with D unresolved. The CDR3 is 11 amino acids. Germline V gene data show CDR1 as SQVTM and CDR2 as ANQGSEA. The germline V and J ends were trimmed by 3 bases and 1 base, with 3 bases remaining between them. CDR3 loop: CSVELNYGYTF. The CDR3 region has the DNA TGCAGCGTTGAGCTTAACTATGGCTACACCTTC.

The CDR3 here is CAWSYSRAMREQYF. The CDR3 coding sequence is TGTGCCTGGAGTTACAGCAGGGCGATGAGGGAGCAGTACTTC. This chain links TRBV30 with TRBJ2-7, with D perhaps TRBD1 (5 bases). V was trimmed by 2 bases and J by 7 bases, leaving 18 bases between them. Germline CDR1 reads GTSNPN; CDR2 reads SVGIG (reference sequence). This CDR3 region has 14 residues.

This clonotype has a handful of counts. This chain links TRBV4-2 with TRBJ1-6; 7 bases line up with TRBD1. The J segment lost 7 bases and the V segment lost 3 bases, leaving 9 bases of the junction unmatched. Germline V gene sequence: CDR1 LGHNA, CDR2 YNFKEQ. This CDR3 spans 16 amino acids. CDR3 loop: CASSQDWDRKNSPLHF. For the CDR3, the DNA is TGTGCCAGCAGCCAGGACTGGGACAGAAAAAATTCACCCCTCCACTTT.

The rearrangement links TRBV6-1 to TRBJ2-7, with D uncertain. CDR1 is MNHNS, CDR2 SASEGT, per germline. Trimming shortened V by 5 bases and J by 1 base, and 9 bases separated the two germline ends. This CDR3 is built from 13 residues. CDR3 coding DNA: TGTGCCAGCAGTCGAGTCGGTTCCTACGAGCAGTACGTC. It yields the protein CASSRVGSYEQYV.

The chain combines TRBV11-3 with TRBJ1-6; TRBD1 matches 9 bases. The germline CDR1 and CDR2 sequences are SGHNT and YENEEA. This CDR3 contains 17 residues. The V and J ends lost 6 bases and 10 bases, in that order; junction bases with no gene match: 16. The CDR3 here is CASSYSRRDREESPLHF. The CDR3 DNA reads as TGTGCCAGCAGTTATAGTCGCCGGGACAGGGAAGAATCACCCCTCCACTTT.

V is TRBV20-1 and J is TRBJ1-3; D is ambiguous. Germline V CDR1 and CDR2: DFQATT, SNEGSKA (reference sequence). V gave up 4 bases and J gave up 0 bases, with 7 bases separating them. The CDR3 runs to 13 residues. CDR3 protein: CSATSPSGNTIYF. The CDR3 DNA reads TGCAGTGCTACCTCACCCTCTGGAAACACCATATATTTT.

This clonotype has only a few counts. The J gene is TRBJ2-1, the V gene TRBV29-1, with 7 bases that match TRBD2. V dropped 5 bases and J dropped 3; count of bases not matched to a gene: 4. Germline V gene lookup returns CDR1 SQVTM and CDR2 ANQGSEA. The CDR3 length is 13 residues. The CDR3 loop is CSVSTSVYNEQFF. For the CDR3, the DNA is TGCAGCGTTTCCACTAGCGTCTACAATGAGCAGTTCTTC.

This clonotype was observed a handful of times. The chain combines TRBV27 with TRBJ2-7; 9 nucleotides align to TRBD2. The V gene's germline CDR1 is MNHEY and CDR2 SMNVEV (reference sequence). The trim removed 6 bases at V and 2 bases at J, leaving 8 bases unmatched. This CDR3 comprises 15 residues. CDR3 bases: TGTGCCAGCAGCCGTGCGGGACTAGCTGCCTACGAGCAGTACTTC. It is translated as CASSRAGLAAYEQYF.

The CDR3 DNA reads TGCAGTGCTAGGCACAGGGGTAGTGGGTACAATGAGCAGTTCTTC. It is translated as CSARHRGSGYNEQFF. The chain combines TRBV20-1 with TRBJ2-1; 7 nucleotides match TRBD1. The V gene's germline CDR1 is DFQATT and CDR2 SNEGSKA (reference sequence). The J segment lost 4 bases and the V segment lost 3 bases, leaving 9 bases of the junction unmatched. CDR3 size: 15 residues.

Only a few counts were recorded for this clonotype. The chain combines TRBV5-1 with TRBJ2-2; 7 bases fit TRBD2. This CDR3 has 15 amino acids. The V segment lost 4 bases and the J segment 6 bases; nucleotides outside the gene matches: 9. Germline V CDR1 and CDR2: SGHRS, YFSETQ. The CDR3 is CASSLTAGAAGELFF. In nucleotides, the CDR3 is TGCGCCAGCAGCCTGACTGCGGGAGCCGCCGGGGAGCTGTTTTTT.

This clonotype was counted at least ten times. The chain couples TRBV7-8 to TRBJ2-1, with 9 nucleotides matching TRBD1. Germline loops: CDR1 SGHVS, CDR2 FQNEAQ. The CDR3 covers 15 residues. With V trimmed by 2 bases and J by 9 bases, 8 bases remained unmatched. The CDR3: CASSLMDRGYGEQFF. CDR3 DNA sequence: TGTGCCAGCAGCTTAATGGACAGGGGATACGGTGAGCAGTTCTTC.

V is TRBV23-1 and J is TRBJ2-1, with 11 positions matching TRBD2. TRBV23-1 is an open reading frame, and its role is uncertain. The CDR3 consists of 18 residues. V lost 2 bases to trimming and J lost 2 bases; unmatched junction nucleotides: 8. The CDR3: CASSQIGLAGPPYNEQFF. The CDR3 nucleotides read TGCGCCAGCAGTCAAATAGGACTAGCGGGCCCCCCCTACAATGAGCAGTTCTTC.

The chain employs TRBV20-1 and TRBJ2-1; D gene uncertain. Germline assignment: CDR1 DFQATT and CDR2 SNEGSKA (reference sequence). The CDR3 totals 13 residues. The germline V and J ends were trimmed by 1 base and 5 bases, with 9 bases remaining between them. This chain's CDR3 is CSARASHNNEQFF. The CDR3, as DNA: TGCAGTGCTAGAGCGTCACATAACAATGAGCAGTTCTTC.

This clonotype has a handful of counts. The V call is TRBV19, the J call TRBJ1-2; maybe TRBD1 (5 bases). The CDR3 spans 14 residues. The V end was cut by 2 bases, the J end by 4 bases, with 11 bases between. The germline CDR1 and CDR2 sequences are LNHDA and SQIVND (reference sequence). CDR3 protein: CASSINTRGYGYTF. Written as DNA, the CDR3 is TGTGCCAGTAGTATAAACACAAGGGGCTATGGCTACACCTTC.

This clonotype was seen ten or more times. Here the CDR3 reads CASSLGIETQYF. In DNA form, the CDR3 reads TGTGCCAGCAGTTTAGGGATAGAGACCCAGTACTTC. The rearrangement links TRBV12-3 or TRBV12-4 to TRBJ2-5; no firm D call. The V gene lost 1 base and the J gene lost 4 bases, with 4 bases spanning the gap. The CDR3 length is 12 residues.

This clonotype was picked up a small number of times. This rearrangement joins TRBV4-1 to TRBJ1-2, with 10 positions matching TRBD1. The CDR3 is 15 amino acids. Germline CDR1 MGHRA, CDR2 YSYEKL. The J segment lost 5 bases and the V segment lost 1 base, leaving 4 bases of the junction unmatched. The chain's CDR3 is CASSQAGTGDYGYTF. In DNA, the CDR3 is TGCGCCAGCAGCCAAGCCGGGACAGGGGATTATGGCTACACCTTC.